This T cell receptor (beta chain) was retrieved from a study of cytomegalovirus exposure and HLA in healthy donors. The germline gives CDR1 SGHRS, CDR2 YFSETQ. V was trimmed by 4 bases and J by 4 bases, leaving 15 bases between them. The CDR3 spans 15 residues. The method was immunoSEQ multiplex PCR; TCRdb's version includes in-frame clones alone and lacks a portion of them. The repertoire holds under 65,000 clones, with approximately 95% as singletons. The specimen was PBMCs. This chain connects TRBV5-1 to TRBJ2-1; D unclear. This receptor was taken from a young woman in good health and CMV-seropositive. The CDR3 bases are TGCGCCAGCAGCGGATCAGGATGGCTATACAATGAGCAGTTCTTC. Amino acids: CASSGSGWLYNEQFF. Full variable domain (remainder filled in from reference TRBV5-1 and TRBJ2-1): KAGVTQTPRYLIKTRGQQVTLSCSPISGHRSVSWYQQTPGQGLQFLFEYFSETQRNKGNFPGRFSGRQFSNSRSEMNVSTLELGDSALYLCASSGSGWLYNEQFFGPGTRLTVL.